Below, one T cell receptor beta chain is given with its context. Its target antigen remains unknown. It has no much larger one-base neighbor in the sample; base qualities were not kept. This sample is drawn from a study of naive and memory T cell subsets (dated by TCRdb to the late 2010s). In terms of the full investigation: Sorted naive and memory T cell subsets from peripheral blood were analyzed in the study using a UMI-based, open-source pipeline for TCR alpha and beta sequencing. Complete agreement was observed between the functional CMV T cell responses and the IgG serology results. RNA was DNase-treated and reverse transcribed with TCR constant-region primers, mostly using SuperScript III.

Via the germline V gene (reference sequence), CDR1 is MNHEY and CDR2 SMNVEV. V is reduced by 3 bases and J by 1 base, leaving a spacing of 10 bases between them. Its CDR3 holds 15 amino acids, cysteine through phenylalanine. Only the CDR3 region is kept as DNA, spanning 45 bases read in frame from base 1. Summary of the overall study and its limitations: The repertoire findings for the naive and memory subsets could not be validated against a ground truth, as none was available. TCR abundance followed a power law with an exponent that was different for naive and memory subsets but consistent across the three individuals. A few larger clonotypes were found in naive repertoires, especially CD8, and these larger clonotypes were possibly memory cells re-expressing CD45RA. Single alpha or beta chain sequences, rather than paired alpha/beta receptors, were used to define clonotypes. RNA-based TCR counts may be affected by expression changes linked to T cell activation and differentiation. Gini index rose and Shannon and inverse Simpson diversity fell from naive through CM, EM and EMRA in both CD4 and CD8 cells. After error correction, only a single occurrence was seen for over 95% of naive TCR sequences, so much steeper abundance distributions were produced than in memory subsets.

Separate amplification of TCR alpha and beta chain libraries was performed from the second PCR step onward. CMV status of each donor was established by measuring IFNgamma production from CD4+ T cells after fresh PBMCs were stimulated overnight with CMV viral lysate. Using Miltenyi beads, CD4 T cells were first positively selected, and CD8 T cells were then positively selected from the CD4-negative fraction. Cells stained for CD3, CD4, CD8, CD45RA, CD27 and a live/dead dye were sorted on a BD Aria II into four subsets by CD45RA and CD27. A few healthy volunteers provided blood, and the blood of each volunteer was split into CD4 and CD8 T cells and then into four differentiation subsets. About 110 ml of peripheral blood was collected from each donor, and PBMC were isolated from the blood using Ficoll-Paque PLUS density-gradient centrifugation. After sorting, cells were lysed in RLT buffer, RNA was extracted using a Qiagen RNeasy kit, and the extracted RNA was stored at -80 degrees C.

Receptor amplification or capture employed UMI-ligation and nested PCR. An equimolar mix of two oligonucleotides covering both TRBC1 and TRBC2 was used as the beta constant-region primer. T4 RNA ligase 1 ligated a single-stranded oligonucleotide carrying the SP2 primer and a 12-nucleotide UMI to the cDNA 3' end. The ligated cDNA went through four rounds of PCR with nested alpha and beta constant-region primers together with the SP2 primer. The ligation reaction was kept at 16 degrees C for about 20-24 hours. PCR2 was typically run as a SYBR Green qPCR and stopped at a predetermined threshold to prevent over-amplification. All purifications after the first were performed with Agencourt AMPure XP magnetic beads. Libraries were quantified by Qubit and checked on a TapeStation, where a main peak was expected near 650 bp. Pooled libraries were sequenced on an Illumina MiSeq with v2 2x251 paired-end kits, typically giving about 0.85-2.3 million reads per sample. Each sample was pooled at about 4.3 nM, and roughly 5-7% PhiX was included to help cluster recognition. Concerning the study's data processing: V and J genes were assigned to Demultiplexor-processed FASTQ reads by Decombinator through tag matching, with a single base-pair mismatch being allowed. UMIs were used by Collapsinator to correct both sequencing errors and frequency errors arising from PCR heterogeneity. TCRs were translated and CDR3s were extracted from the conserved cysteine to the FGXG phenylalanine by CDR3Translator, with non-productive sequences being flagged. Gini, Shannon entropy and inverse Simpson indices were computed after subsampling the repertoires to the same number of UMI-defined TCRs. Clonotype abundance distributions were fitted to a power law by maximum likelihood within the linear range. For one naive CD8 sample, the pipeline and MIGEC produced similar UMI counts, unique TCR numbers and clonal distributions. One analysis removed from the naive repertoire any naive TCRs that were also found in any memory subset from the same donor. The repertoires were searched for some 7,300 CMV-associated CDR3 sequences that had been compiled from VDJdb and a published dataset. TCRdb's own reprocessing of the public reads used fastp at Q25 and MiXCR and kept productive beta chains. Each entry is one CDR3 protein sequence, shown with its most common DNA and genes. These V and J calls are TCRdb output, not the study's own analysis. The sample table contains some 150,000 distinct CDR3 sequences; only one count was recorded for 17% of them. The biggest ten clones account for more than 0.13% of the sample.

What was sequenced was naive CD4+ T cells from blood. The cell subset or site label on this specimen signifies: naive T cells, CD45RA high CD27+. The source is a human donor in good health. The chain is made from TRBV27 and TRBJ1-5, with no confident D gene call. CDR3 reads: CASSFTGVSNQPQHF. The nucleotide sequence reads as follows: TGTGCCAGCAGTTTTACGGGAGTAAGCAATCAGCCCCAGCATTTT.